This T cell receptor beta chain is from a study of blood T cell repertoires in COVID-19. Study as a whole: Specimens from acute and convalescent COVID-19 originated in the United States, Italy and Spain. PBMCs, B-cell-depleted T cells, or T cells provided the cDNA or gDNA that made up the material.

Followed longitudinally, the Seattle patients had been enrolled during active infection. V dropped 1 base and J dropped 0 bases, with 12 bases sitting between them. This CDR3 contains 16 residues. Looked up from germline, CDR1 is SGHNT and CDR2 is YENEEA. This clone was seen more than once but under ten times. Methods used by the authors: The authors estimated nucleated cell counts from reference gene primer amplification. Libraries were prepared by immunoSEQ multiplex PCR; TCRdb keeps only in-frame clonotypes and omits some of them. V and J calls and clone size are those listed in that table; D and trimming were worked out from the DNA. The sample yields 150,000 to 180,000 clones, under 85% seen once.

The sequencing sample was made of peripheral blood. The chain carries TRBV11-3 and TRBJ1-1; weak D call: TRBD1 (5 bases). This TCR was recovered from a man aged 60-69 years with COVID-19, enrolled during active disease. This CDR3 reads CASSLGGDRLNTEAFF. The CDR3 DNA reads TGTGCCAGCAGCTTAGGAGGCGACAGATTGAACACTGAAGCTTTCTTT.